The 21 T cell receptor beta chains below were found in one sample sequenced in a study of early T cells in non-severe SARS-CoV-2 infection. MiXCR, run by TCRdb on the 5' RACE reads, gives a single entry per CDR3 protein. This sample carries approximately 71,000 distinct CDR3 sequences, approximately 10% of them seen once, and the ten largest clones take 6.4%. Source material: whole blood. These receptors all come from an adult who was a healthcare worker with PCR-confirmed SARS-CoV-2 infection or an uninfected control (not recorded which).

This clonotype was observed a few times. The chain uses TRBV7-2 and TRBJ2-3; no firm D call. The germline V gene encodes CDR1 SGHTA and CDR2 FQGNSA. CDR3 length: 14 amino acids. V lost 1 base and J lost 9, with 14 bases in between. CDR3 region: CASSLDKGRMTQYF. In DNA, the CDR3 is TGTGCCAGCAGCTTAGATAAGGGAAGAATGACGCAGTATTTT.

The genes are TRBV30 and TRBJ1-1, with D hard to call. CDR3 length equals 11 residues. V lost 0 bases, J lost 8 bases, and 7 bases lay in between. Looked up from germline, CDR1 is GTSNPN and CDR2 is SVGIG (reference sequence). As DNA, the CDR3 is TGTGCCTGGAGTGTGATAATCGAAGCTTTCTTT. Translation: CAWSVIIEAFF.

The chain combines TRBV7-8 with TRBJ2-1; the D gene is possibly TRBD2 (5 bases). This CDR3 is 16 amino acids long. From germline, CDR1 is SGHVS and CDR2 FQNEAQ. V lost 1 base and J 5 bases, leaving 15 bases between the germline ends. In DNA, the CDR3 is TGTGCCAGCAGCTTAGAACGAGGGCCTCCCCACAATGAGCAGTTCTTC. Encoded protein: CASSLERGPPHNEQFF.

This clonotype was seen more than once but under ten times. This chain connects TRBV6-1 to TRBJ2-2, with unresolved D. CDR1 is MNHNS, CDR2 SASEGT, per germline. This CDR3 is 13 amino acids long. Trimming took off 6 bases at V and 8 bases at J, with 13 bases between the two ends. The CDR3 spells CASRPFQGGELFF. The CDR3 coding sequence is TGTGCCAGCAGGCCCTTCCAAGGGGGGGAGCTGTTTTTT.

The chain employs TRBV27 and TRBJ2-3, with D uncertain. CDR1 and CDR2 from the germline V gene are MNHEY and SMNVEV (reference sequence). Trimming left V 1 base short and J 0 bases short, with 8 bases between. The CDR3 extends over 15 amino acids. The CDR3 DNA reads TGTGCCAGCAGTTTATTTGGCAGTAGCACAGATACGCAGTATTTT. This translates into CASSLFGSSTDTQYF.

V is TRBV5-1 and J is TRBJ2-5, with D possibly being TRBD1 or TRBD2 (7 bases each). The CDR3 spans 17 residues. CDR1 is SGHRS and CDR2 is YFSETQ in the germline V gene. With 2 bases removed from V and 4 bases from J, the gap between germline ends came to 21 bases. CDR3 amino acids: CASSFTGAGGGLETQYF. The CDR3 DNA is TGCGCCAGCAGCTTCACGGGAGCAGGGGGAGGGTTAGAGACCCAGTACTTC.

This clonotype appeared a few times. This chain uses TRBV5-1 with TRBJ2-1; either TRBD1 or TRBD2 may supply D (7 bases each). V lost 4 bases and J 6 bases, leaving 20 bases between the germline ends. This CDR3 has 16 residues. Germline CDR1 and CDR2: SGHRS and YFSETQ. The CDR3 DNA reads TGCGCCAGCAGCCTTCCGCGACAGGGACTAAGCAATGAGCAGTTCTTC. This sequence encodes CASSLPRQGLSNEQFF.

This clonotype was recorded a few times. CDR3 loop: CAISDGRDNEQFF. In DNA, the CDR3 is TGTGCCATCAGCGACGGCCGCGACAATGAGCAGTTCTTC. J is TRBJ2-1 and V is TRBV10-3; D unclear. Germline CDR1 reads ENHRY; CDR2 reads SYGVKD. The CDR3 contains 13 residues. Trimming removed 6 bases at V and 5 bases at J, with 11 bases between.

The chain carries TRBV18 and TRBJ1-2; 12 positions agree with TRBD1. V trimming: 3 bases; J trimming: 7 bases; junction bases outside the gene matches: 3. In germline, CDR1 is KGHSH, CDR2 LQKENI. This CDR3 has 14 amino acids. The CDR3 here is CASSPGQGAIGYTF. DNA of the CDR3: TGTGCCAGCTCACCGGGACAGGGGGCGATTGGCTACACCTTC.

Many counts were recorded for this clonotype. The chain couples TRBV20-1 to TRBJ1-6; D gene uncertain. The germline V gene has CDR1 DFQATT and CDR2 SNEGSKA (reference sequence). The CDR3 has 13 amino acids. V was cut by 4 bases and J by 7 bases, with 11 bases left in between. This chain's CDR3 is CSAIPALNSPLHF. The DNA of the CDR3 is TGCAGTGCTATCCCCGCATTAAATTCACCCCTCCACTTT.

The rearrangement uses TRBV20-1 and TRBJ1-1; possibly TRBD1 for D (5 bases). V lost 6 bases and J lost 1, with 15 bases in between. The CDR3 length is 14 residues. Germline CDR1 and CDR2: DFQATT and SNEGSKA (reference sequence). The CDR3 reads CSAGDPKSNTEAFF. As DNA, the CDR3 is TGCAGTGCAGGGGACCCTAAATCGAACACTGAAGCTTTCTTT.

The J gene is TRBJ2-2, the V gene TRBV5-6; D gene unclear. The CDR3 extends over 12 amino acids. CDR1 is SGHDT and CDR2 is YYEEEE in the germline V gene. Trimming left V 2 bases short and J 4 bases short, with 3 bases between. The CDR3 coding sequence is TGTGCCAGCAGCTTAATCACCGGGGAGCTGTTTTTT. It yields the protein CASSLITGELFF.

This clonotype was detected only a few times. The chain employs TRBV5-4 and TRBJ2-1; 12 nucleotides line up with TRBD2. The CDR3 totals 15 residues. Per germline, CDR1 SGHNT and CDR2 YYREEE (reference sequence). J lost 8 bases, V lost 2 bases, and 5 bases had no gene match. The CDR3 nucleotides are TGTGCCAGCAGCTTAGCTAGCGGGAGGGCACATGAGCAGTTCTTC. Amino acids: CASSLASGRAHEQFF.

The rearrangement joins TRBV28 to TRBJ2-7, with D possibly being TRBD1 (5 bases). V lost 7 bases and J 5 bases, leaving 15 bases between the germline ends. CDR3 length equals 13 residues. Germline assignment: CDR1 MDHEN and CDR2 SYDVKM. CDR3 nucleotide sequence: TGTGCCAGCACTCTCCCAGGGCCCCACGAGCAGTACTTC. It specifies CASTLPGPHEQYF.

The chain joins TRBV28 to TRBJ2-4, with D hard to call. Per germline, CDR1 MDHEN and CDR2 SYDVKM. Deletions cut 3 bases from V and 0 bases from J, with 18 bases between. This CDR3 has 18 amino acids. For the CDR3, the DNA is TGTGCCAGCAGTTTGGCCCGTGGGTTCGCTCTAGCCAAAAACATTCAGTACTTC. Its protein is CASSLARGFALAKNIQYF.

This clonotype was detected only a few times. V gene TRBV4-3 combines with J gene TRBJ2-5, with D tentatively TRBD1 (5 bases). The germline gives CDR1 LGHNA, CDR2 YSLEER. The CDR3 totals 15 residues. V shed 2 bases and J shed 3 bases, with 13 bases lying between them. The CDR3 loop is CASSQYQGREETQYF. DNA for the CDR3: TGCGCCAGCAGCCAATATCAGGGAAGGGAAGAGACCCAGTACTTC.

This clonotype was counted ten times or more. V and J are TRBV12-3 or TRBV12-4 and TRBJ2-3; D unclear. The germline V and J ends were trimmed by 3 bases and 5 bases, with 6 bases remaining between them. This CDR3 is 12 amino acids long. The CDR3 sequence: CASSFDGDTQYF. DNA for the CDR3: TGTGCCAGCAGTTTTGACGGAGATACGCAGTATTTT.

There are many counts of this clonotype. The rearrangement links TRBV28 to TRBJ2-5, with a weak D call TRBD2 (6 bases). The CDR3 length is 14 residues. The V gene lost 4 bases and the J gene lost 4 bases, with 13 bases spanning the gap. From germline, CDR1 is MDHEN and CDR2 SYDVKM. In nucleotides, the CDR3 is TGTGCCAGCAGTTCGCACCCGGGAGCAGAGACCCAGTACTTC. Translation gives CASSSHPGAETQYF.

There are a few counts of this clonotype. The rearrangement uses TRBV12-3 or TRBV12-4 and TRBJ2-5, with 7 bases identical to TRBD1. This CDR3 has 14 amino acids. Trimming removed 5 bases from V and 5 bases from J; junction bases left unmatched: 8. CDR3 sequence reads: CASSTVQGMETQYF. Here the CDR3 DNA reads TGTGCCAGCAGTACAGTACAGGGGATGGAGACCCAGTACTTC.

The rearrangement joins TRBV27 to TRBJ2-7, with 9 bases fitting TRBD1. Germline lookup yields CDR1 MNHEY and CDR2 SMNVEV (reference sequence). The ends lost 4 bases at V and 5 bases at J; junction bases unmatched: 6. CDR3 length equals 14 residues. The CDR3 DNA is TGTGCCAGCAGTTACCGGGACAGGGATCACGAGCAGTACTTC. Encoded protein: CASSYRDRDHEQYF.

This clonotype was seen ten or more times. The genes are TRBV20-1 and TRBJ2-1; TRBD2 is a possible D gene (5 bases). V lost 6 bases to trimming and J lost 5 bases, with 17 bases between them. Germline V lookup: CDR1 DFQATT, CDR2 SNEGSKA (reference sequence). The CDR3 is 14 residues long. The CDR3 nucleotides read TGCAGTGCACTAGGATGGACCTTCAACAATGAGCAGTTCTTC. Translation gives CSALGWTFNNEQFF.